These 28 T cell receptor beta chains were sequenced from one sample in a study of beta chain features in type 1 diabetes. TCRB transcripts that were expressed got sequenced, as all of the isolated RNA had been reverse transcribed. TCRdb's table, derived via immunoSEQ multiplex PCR, lists solely in-frame clones and lacks some. The table records hundreds of thousands of clones, less than 20% of them present only once. Material for sequencing was naive CD4+ T cells from blood. These receptors came from a man aged 18 to 35 in good health.

V usage is TRBV18 and J usage is TRBJ1-5, with 7 positions matching TRBD1. CDR3 length equals 16 residues. V shed 4 bases, J shed 0 bases, and the junction held 6 bases outside the gene matches. Germline V gene sequence: CDR1 KGHSH, CDR2 LQKENI. CDR3 protein: CASSLQGPNSNQPQHF. CDR3 DNA: TGTGCCAGCTCACTACAGGGGCCCAATAGCAATCAGCCCCAGCATTTT.

This rearrangement joins TRBV5-4 to TRBJ2-3, with TRBD2 identical over 8 bases. CDR1 is SGHNT, CDR2 YYREEE, per germline (reference sequence). V lost 0 bases and J lost 3; bases outside the gene matches: 6. This CDR3 region has 16 residues. Written as DNA, the CDR3 is TGTGCCAGCAGCTTGGCCGGGAGGGCCGGAACAGATACGCAGTATTTT. This encodes CASSLAGRAGTDTQYF.

The chain has TRBV6-1 and TRBJ2-2, with 8 bases identical to TRBD1. CDR1 and CDR2 from the germline V gene are MNHNS and SASEGT. The CDR3 is made up of 14 amino acids. The J segment lost 5 bases and the V segment lost 7 bases, leaving 6 bases of the junction unmatched. The CDR3 loop reads CASTAGGGTGELFF. For the CDR3, the DNA is TGTGCCAGCACCGCAGGGGGCGGTACCGGGGAGCTGTTTTTT.

This clone was counted only a few times. The rearrangement links TRBV9 to TRBJ1-1; D ambiguous. Trimming cost V 0 bases and J 5 bases, with 11 bases left between them. Germline values: CDR1 SGDLS, CDR2 YYNGEE. The CDR3 has 14 amino acids. The DNA of the CDR3 is TGTGCCAGCAGCGTAGTGCAAAGAGGGACTGAAGCTTTCTTT. Its protein is CASSVVQRGTEAFF. Variable domain in full (rest from reference TRBV9 and TRBJ1-1): DSGVTQTPKHLITATGQRVTLRCSPRSGDLSVYWYQQSLDQGLQFLIQYYNGEERAKGNILERFSAQQFPDLHSELNLSSLELGDSALYFCASSVVQRGTEAFFGQGTRLTVV.

This clone has only a few counts. The CDR3 coding sequence is TGCGCCAGTACCCGGGCCTTCGGGGAAAAACTGTTTTTT. Translation: CASTRAFGEKLFF. The rearrangement uses TRBV4-3 and TRBJ1-4; D not certain. Between the trimmed V and J ends, which lost 9 bases and 8 bases, there was a span of 16 bases. Germline CDR1 is LGHNA and CDR2 is YSLEER. This CDR3 is 13 amino acids long.

The rearrangement links TRBV18 to TRBJ2-3; 8 bases map to TRBD2. Germline CDR1 KGHSH, CDR2 LQKENI. There are 12 residues in the CDR3. V shed 9 bases, J shed 6 bases, and the junction held 5 bases outside the gene matches. Here the CDR3 reads CASAGGGDTQYF. The CDR3 DNA sequence: TGTGCCAGTGCGGGAGGAGGTGATACGCAGTATTTT.

The chain employs TRBV2 and TRBJ2-4; D is unclear. Germline CDR1 and CDR2: SNHLY and FYNNEI. CDR3 length: 14 amino acids. The V gene lost 4 bases and the J gene lost 0 bases, with 7 bases spanning the gap. DNA of the CDR3: TGTGCCAGCAGTGGGGCAGCAGCCAAAAACATTCAGTACTTC. Protein sequence: CASSGAAAKNIQYF.

The V gene is TRBV25-1, the J gene TRBJ1-4; D is unclear. This CDR3 is 15 amino acids long. Germline CDR1 MGHDK, CDR2 SYGVNS. V dropped 8 bases and J dropped 8 bases, with 21 bases sitting between them. The CDR3 bases are TGTGCCAGCTGCCTTTCCCGGGCCCAAGGGGAAAAACTGTTTTTT. It yields the protein CASCLSRAQGEKLFF. Together with reference TRBV25-1 and TRBJ1-4, the CDR3 gives the full variable domain: EADIYQTPRYLVIGTGKKITLECSQTMGHDKMYWYQQDPGMELHLIHYSYGVNSTEKGDLSSESTVSRIRTEHFPLTLESARPSHTSQYLCASCLSRAQGEKLFFGSGTQLSVL.

The chain is built from TRBV5-1 and TRBJ2-3; tentative D call: TRBD1 (6 bases). The V end was cut by 3 bases, the J end by 2 bases, with 10 bases between. The germline V gene has CDR1 SGHRS and CDR2 YFSETQ. There are 14 residues in the CDR3. In DNA form, the CDR3 reads TGCGCCAGCAGCTCCGGGACACCCACAGATACGCAGTATTTT. Translation gives CASSSGTPTDTQYF.

V is TRBV6-1 and J is TRBJ1-5; the match to TRBD1 covers 7 bases. The V segment lost 4 bases and the J segment 6 bases; nucleotides outside the gene matches: 9. The CDR3 is made up of 15 amino acids. Germline CDR1 is MNHNS and CDR2 is SASEGT. In DNA, the CDR3 is TGTGCCAGCAGTGCCGACAGGGAATGGGGTCAGCCCCAGCATTTT. Residues: CASSADREWGQPQHF.

This chain connects TRBV2 to TRBJ2-5; 10 bases match TRBD2. The CDR3 loop spans 16 amino acids. The V gene end was trimmed by 4 bases and the J gene end by 1 base; junction bases not matched to a gene: 6. CDR1 is SNHLY, CDR2 FYNNEI, per germline. The CDR3 is CASSGASGSLQETQYF. The CDR3 DNA reads TGTGCCAGCAGTGGGGCTAGCGGGAGCCTCCAAGAGACCCAGTACTTC.

The genes are TRBV7-3 and TRBJ2-1; D assignment may be TRBD1 or TRBD2 (5 bases each). This CDR3 contains 13 residues. V lost 2 bases to trimming and J lost 8 bases, with 10 bases between them. Germline V gene sequence: CDR1 SGHTA, CDR2 FQGTGA. CDR3 residues: CASSLSRDDEQFF. The CDR3 DNA is TGTGCCAGCAGCTTATCGAGGGACGATGAGCAGTTCTTC.

This chain connects TRBV29-1 to TRBJ1-2; 8 bases are a match to TRBD1. This CDR3 spans 13 amino acids. The junction had 7 bases not matched to a gene; V was cut back by 6 bases and J by 4 bases. Germline V CDR1 and CDR2: SQVTM, ANQGSEA. CDR3 DNA: TGCAGCGTCCACCGGGACAGGTTCTATGGCTACACCTTC. This codes for CSVHRDRFYGYTF.

This clone was picked up a small number of times. The chain joins TRBV11-2 to TRBJ1-5; the D gene is possibly TRBD1 (6 bases). Trimming removed 5 bases at V and 2 bases at J, with 13 bases between. In germline, CDR1 is SGHAT, CDR2 FQNNGV. CDR3 length: 15 residues. CDR3 sequence: CASSLDRLGNQPQHF. In nucleotides, the CDR3 is TGTGCCAGCAGCCTCGACAGGTTAGGCAATCAGCCCCAGCATTTT.

This clone was counted only a few times. The chain combines TRBV5-1 with TRBJ1-1; D is perhaps TRBD1 (5 bases). With 4 bases removed from V and 2 bases from J, the gap between germline ends came to 18 bases. The length of the CDR3 is 16 residues. Germline V gives CDR1 SGHRS, CDR2 YFSETQ. The CDR3 nucleotides are TGCGCCAGCAGCACTAACAGGTTAAGACGAAACACTGAAGCTTTCTTT. It specifies CASSTNRLRRNTEAFF.

The chain couples TRBV29-1 to TRBJ2-5; TRBD2 agrees at 11 bases. The better agreement between TRBJ2-7 and the DNA end casts doubt on the J call. Germline V CDR1 and CDR2: SQVTM, ANQGSEA. The CDR3 has 14 residues. The CDR3 DNA follows: TGCAGCGTTGTTAGCGGGAGGGCAGCCTACGAGCAGTACTTC. It specifies CSVVSGRAAYEQYF.

This clone was seen many times. J is TRBJ2-5 and V is TRBV7-9, with D possibly being TRBD1 or TRBD2 (5 bases each). The CDR3 has 12 amino acids. Germline values: CDR1 SEHNR, CDR2 FQNEAQ (reference sequence). V gave up 6 bases and J gave up 5 bases, with 10 bases separating them. The CDR3 region is CASSGTAETQYF. The CDR3, as DNA: TGTGCCAGCAGTGGGACGGCGGAGACCCAGTACTTC.

This chain uses TRBV29-1 with TRBJ1-4; D gene uncertain. Germline CDR1 SQVTM, CDR2 ANQGSEA. V lost 7 bases to trimming and J lost 8 bases, with 14 bases between them. The CDR3 covers 12 residues. The CDR3 DNA sequence: TGCAGCGGGAAGCTTACGGGGGAAAAACTGTTTTTT. Its protein product is CSGKLTGEKLFF. The full variable domain, its missing parts supplied by reference TRBV29-1 and TRBJ1-4, is SAVISQKPSRDICQRGTSLTIQCQVDSQVTMMFWYRQQPGQSLTLIATANQGSEATYESGFVIDKFPISRPNLTFSTLTVSNMSPEDSSIYLCSGKLTGEKLFFGSGTQLSVL.

This clone was seen only a few times. The chain recombines TRBV11-3 with TRBJ1-4; the D is unclear. Trimming pared 1 base from V and 5 bases from J, leaving 11 bases between. Germline V lookup: CDR1 SGHNT, CDR2 YENEEA. The CDR3 has 15 amino acids. The chain's CDR3 is CASSLGRRGNEKLFF. The CDR3 nucleotides are TGTGCCAGCAGCTTAGGACGGAGAGGGAATGAAAAACTGTTTTTT.

With respect to this clone: The sample contains more than one DNA sequence encoding this CDR3. This chain uses TRBV18 with TRBJ1-2; D uncertain. The CDR3 sequence is 13 residues long. Germline CDR1 KGHSH, CDR2 LQKENI. Deletions cut 2 bases from V and 3 bases from J, with 7 bases between. CDR3 sequence (DNA): TGTGCCAGCTCACCAGGAGGCTACTATGGCTACACCTTC. Translated, it gives CASSPGGYYGYTF.

The rearrangement links TRBV6-5 to TRBJ2-1, with 7 bases matching TRBD2. Germline assignment: CDR1 MNHEY and CDR2 SVGAGI. With 6 bases clipped from V and 2 bases from J, the junction kept 7 bases outside the gene matches. The CDR3 spans 15 residues. The CDR3 sequence is CASSPEAGAYNEQFF. The CDR3, as DNA: TGTGCCAGCAGCCCCGAGGCGGGGGCCTACAATGAGCAGTTCTTC.

This clone appeared a few times. The same CDR3 also results from other DNA sequences found in this sample. The CDR3 loop is CASSVEGYEQYF. CDR3 DNA sequence: TGTGCCAGCAGCGTAGAGGGCTACGAGCAGTACTTC. J is TRBJ2-7 and V is TRBV9; D not certain. Trimming left V 0 bases short and J 3 bases short, with 4 bases between. CDR1 is SGDLS and CDR2 is YYNGEE in the germline V gene. This CDR3 is built from 12 residues. The entire variable domain, with the rest obtained from reference TRBV9 and TRBJ2-7, is as follows: DSGVTQTPKHLITATGQRVTLRCSPRSGDLSVYWYQQSLDQGLQFLIQYYNGEERAKGNILERFSAQQFPDLHSELNLSSLELGDSALYFCASSVEGYEQYFGPGTRLTVT.

This sequence joins TRBV7-2 and TRBJ1-6; D remains unclear. CDR3 length equals 13 residues. Trimming shortened V by 5 bases and J by 7 bases, and 9 bases separated the two germline ends. Germline V CDR1 and CDR2: SGHTA, FQGNSA. CDR3 loop: CASSRRANSPLHF. The DNA of the CDR3 is TGTGCCAGCAGCCGTCGGGCGAATTCACCCCTCCACTTT.

This clone occurred a few times. The chain combines TRBV27 with TRBJ2-4; 9 bases agree with TRBD1. Germline values: CDR1 MNHEY, CDR2 SMNVEV (reference sequence). This CDR3 is built from 15 residues. Trimming removed 0 bases from V and 7 bases from J; junction bases left unmatched: 4. CDR3 bases: TGTGCCAGCAGTTTATCCGGGACAGGGAGGAACATTCAGTACTTC. Encoded protein: CASSLSGTGRNIQYF.

The rearrangement uses TRBV7-3 and TRBJ2-3; 8 bases fit TRBD2. The CDR3 has 16 amino acids. Germline loops: CDR1 SGHTA, CDR2 FQGTGA. V lost 5 bases and J lost 5; bases outside the gene matches: 12. The CDR3: CASSLVGLEGRDTQYF. CDR3 nucleotide sequence: TGTGCCAGCAGCCTCGTGGGACTAGAAGGAAGAGATACGCAGTATTTT.

Worth noting for this clone: One end of the junction fails to match germline, which may point to a read error. The V and J genes are TRBV7-7 and TRBJ2-3; TRBD2 aligns across 12 bases. The CDR3 is 16 residues long. Germline assignment: CDR1 SSHAT and CDR2 FNYEAQ (reference sequence). Here the CDR3 reads CASSPTSGGRTDTQYF. CDR3 nucleotide sequence: TGTGCTAGCAGCCCGACTAGCGGGGGACGCACAGATACGCAGTATTTT.

In its sample, this clone was seen a few times. The genes are TRBV5-1 and TRBJ2-3; D could derive from TRBD1 or TRBD2 (5 bases each). The CDR3 is made up of 15 amino acids. The germline V gene encodes CDR1 SGHRS and CDR2 YFSETQ. V gave up 4 bases and J gave up 4 bases, with 16 bases separating them. The CDR3 sequence: CASSQSQGVADTQYF. Here the CDR3 DNA reads TGCGCCAGCAGCCAATCCCAGGGAGTAGCAGATACGCAGTATTTT.

The V gene is TRBV7-9, the J gene TRBJ2-7; tentatively, D is TRBD2 (5 bases). This CDR3 is 14 amino acids long. V shed 3 bases and J shed 2 bases, with 11 bases lying between them. CDR1 and CDR2 (germline): SEHNR, FQNEAQ (reference sequence). The CDR3 sequence is CASSFLDSAYEQYF. CDR3 nucleotide sequence: TGTGCCAGCAGCTTCCTGGACTCAGCCTACGAGCAGTACTTC.